This T cell receptor (beta chain) was found in a study of shared clonotypes between healthy human individuals. Sequencing on ten immunoSEQ deep assay plates was performed for unsorted PBMC DNA. The repertoire was sequenced with immunoSEQ multiplex PCR; TCRdb's copy has only in-frame clones and lacks some. Of about 530,000 clones listed, around 79% are singletons. Germline values: CDR1 SGHTA, CDR2 FQGTGA. The CDR3 contains 14 residues. Trimming took off 0 bases at V and 2 bases at J, with 7 bases between the two ends. The study used approximately 90 million PBMCs per unsorted sample for genomic DNA. Study findings and constraints: Sampling included only blood; tissue repertoires likely differ. Clonotype sharing among donors, it was expected, would be affected by sequencing depth.

A note on this clone: Its antigen is as yet unknown.

The sample consisted of PBMCs. V gene TRBV7-3 combines with J gene TRBJ1-2; possibly TRBD1 for D (6 bases). The TCR was taken from a woman aged 40 to 50 in good health. Some clones in this sample may be carry-over from other donors' samples. This CDR3 reads CASSLTTGNYGYTF. The CDR3 coding sequence is TGTGCCAGCAGCTTAACGACAGGCAACTATGGCTACACCTTC.